Following are 11 T cell receptor beta chains from one sample sequenced in a study of CXCR3-negative and CXCR3-positive naive CD8 T cells. The libraries of TRB cDNA were prepared using 5' RACE with UMI labels. TCRdb re-analyzed the 5' RACE reads; it lists each CDR3 protein once, without DNA. In total, the table holds tens of thousands of distinct CDR3 sequences. The sample taken for sequencing was memory CD8+ T cells from blood. All receptors come from a human donor in good health. Some clones in this sample may be carry-over from other donors' samples.

The chain links TRBV7-6 to TRBJ2-7; TCRdb reports TRBD1, a call that lacks DNA to check it against. Germline V lookup: CDR1 SGHVS, CDR2 FNYEAQ. There are 17 residues in the CDR3. CDR3 residues: CAKETPRGAHGTYEQYF. Full variable domain (missing parts from reference TRBV7-6 and TRBJ2-7): GAGVSQSPRYKVTKRGQDVALRCDPISGHVSLYWYRQALGQGPEFLTYFNYEAQQDKSGLPNDRFSAERPEGSISTLTIQRTEQRDSAMYRCAKETPRGAHGTYEQYFGPGTRLTVT.

The chain recombines TRBV29-1 with TRBJ1-1; TCRdb outputs TRBD1, but without DNA this stays unchecked. The CDR3 totals 12 residues. Germline-derived CDR1 and CDR2 are SQVTM and ANQGSEA. CDR3 region: CSVEGTEAEAFF.

The chain uses TRBV7-6 and TRBJ2-7; TCRdb returns TRBD1, unconfirmable since there is no DNA. Germline values: CDR1 SGHVS, CDR2 FNYEAQ. This CDR3 region has 14 residues. The CDR3 spells CASSRSGQSYEQYF.

The chain carries TRBV28 and TRBJ1-1. The CDR3 totals 13 residues. Germline lookup yields CDR1 MDHEN and CDR2 SYDVKM. The CDR3 loop reads CASSQILNTEAFF. Based on the CDR3 plus reference TRBV28 and TRBJ1-1, the full variable domain is DVKVTQSSRYLVKRTGEKVFLECVQDMDHENMFWYRQDPGLGLRLIYFSYDVKMKEKGDIPEGYSVSREKKERFSLILESASTNQTSMYLCASSQILNTEAFFGQGTRLTVV.

The chain carries TRBV29-1 and TRBJ1-2. The CDR3 covers 12 residues. The germline V gene has CDR1 SQVTM and CDR2 ANQGSEA. The CDR3 spells CSVELANYGYTF.

The rearrangement links TRBV21-1 to TRBJ2-1; the D gene TCRdb calls, TRBD1, cannot be checked with no DNA. TRBV21-1 is flagged as a pseudogene. This CDR3 contains 14 residues. CDR3 in amino acids: CASSKGAGGNEQFF.

The chain uses TRBV7-8 and TRBJ2-7; with no DNA, the TCRdb D assignment of TRBD1 cannot be verified. The CDR3 has 12 amino acids. CDR1 SGHVS and CDR2 FQNEAQ come from the germline V gene. The CDR3 loop reads CASSPGRVQQYF.

Its frequency marks this clonotype as medium-sized. This chain links TRBV24-1 with TRBJ2-1. This CDR3 region has 16 residues. Looked up from germline, CDR1 is KGHDR and CDR2 is SFDVKD. The CDR3 region is CATSDFGQYSYNEQFF.

The chain joins TRBV28 to TRBJ2-7; TCRdb's D gene call, TRBD2, goes unchecked for lack of DNA. The CDR3 runs 11 residues. In germline, CDR1 is MDHEN, CDR2 SYDVKM. The CDR3 loop reads CASSEPARQYF.

The chain couples TRBV3-1 to TRBJ2-3; TCRdb calls TRBD2, which cannot be checked without DNA. Germline V lookup: CDR1 LGHDT, CDR2 YNNKEL (reference sequence). This CDR3 has 17 amino acids. The CDR3 reads CASSQGKLAVLHDTQYF.

The genes are TRBV29-1 and TRBJ2-7; TCRdb outputs TRBD2, but without DNA this stays unchecked. The CDR3 contains 15 residues. The germline V gene has CDR1 SQVTM and CDR2 ANQGSEA. CDR3 residues: CSVEEGSGRGSEQYF.